This TCR beta chain was identified in a study of CD8 T cells in Susac syndrome (dated by TCRdb to between 2019 and 2020). Regarding the study in general: The study used repertoire sequencing to test whether antigen drove CD8+ T cell activation and differentiation in Susac syndrome. The study at large found these results: The TCR sequencing and HLA analysis was acknowledged to have included a relatively small number of individuals.

RNA was extracted using the RNeasy kit, and roughly 0.5 to 1 ug of the RNA was reverse transcribed with random hexamers. TCR beta CDR3 regions were amplified with the immunoSEQ multiplex PCR assay covering 54 Vbeta and 13 Jbeta segments. Bias from PCR amplification was corrected by using a synthetic template baseline for primer optimization and for computational correction. In the paper's pipeline: Reads were annotated to V, D and J genes according to IMGT and were analyzed with immunoSEQ Analyzer, with only productive sequences retained. To calculate clonality, Shannon entropy was normalized by log2 of the number of productive unique sequences and then subtracted from one. For each patient and control, public and private clones were evaluated among the 100 most prevalent clones. A clone was defined as Susac-specific if it was absent from the healthy and MS cohorts, from roughly 980 published viral clones and from other ImmuneACCESS disease sequences. TCRdb redid the processing of the public reads, applying fastp at Q25 and MiXCR, and retained in-frame beta chains. Rows with one shared CDR3 protein collapse into an entry with the most common genes and DNA. The V and J calls were determined by TCRdb, not by the authors. In all, the sample holds fewer than 350,000 distinct CDR3 sequences, and 92% of those were seen once. The top ten clones comprise 0.065% of the sample.

Peripheral blood CD8+ and CD4+ T cells from healthy donors, Susac syndrome patients and multiple sclerosis patients were profiled by high-throughput TCR beta sequencing. The multiple sclerosis controls were treatment-naive patients whose relapsing-remitting disease, either stable or active, fulfilled the revised McDonald criteria. Bulk CD8+ and CD4+ T cells were purified magnetically by negative isolation, whereas CD8+ TEMRA cells were enriched by FACS. Blood was drawn into EDTA tubes, processed within 24 hours, and PBMCs were isolated by density gradient centrifugation. PBMCs intended for TCR sequencing were cryopreserved in liquid nitrogen and were subsequently thawed in a 37 degrees C water bath. Purity of sorted or isolated CD4+, CD8+ and CD8+ TEMRA cells was at least 90%. Concerning this clonotype: It has no known antigen specificity. No qualities accompany the bases; no much larger clone lies one base away.

V is clipped by 0 bases and J by 8 bases, and the sequence between their germline boundaries is 23 bases long. Inclusive of the bounding cysteine and phenylalanine, the CDR3 is 17 residues long. Only CDR3 DNA remains: 51 bases, in frame from the first base. The germline V gene specifies SGHDT as CDR1 and YYEEEE as CDR2. Here the chain combines TRBV5-6 and TRBJ1-2, with the identity of the D gene unclear. The material sequenced was CD4+ T cells from PBMCs. The receptor was derived from a human donor with multiple sclerosis. The CDR3 corresponds to CASSLATSRANIGGYTF. The DNA sequence is TGTGCCAGCAGCTTGGCTACGTCTAGGGCCAACATCGGGGGCTACACCTTC.